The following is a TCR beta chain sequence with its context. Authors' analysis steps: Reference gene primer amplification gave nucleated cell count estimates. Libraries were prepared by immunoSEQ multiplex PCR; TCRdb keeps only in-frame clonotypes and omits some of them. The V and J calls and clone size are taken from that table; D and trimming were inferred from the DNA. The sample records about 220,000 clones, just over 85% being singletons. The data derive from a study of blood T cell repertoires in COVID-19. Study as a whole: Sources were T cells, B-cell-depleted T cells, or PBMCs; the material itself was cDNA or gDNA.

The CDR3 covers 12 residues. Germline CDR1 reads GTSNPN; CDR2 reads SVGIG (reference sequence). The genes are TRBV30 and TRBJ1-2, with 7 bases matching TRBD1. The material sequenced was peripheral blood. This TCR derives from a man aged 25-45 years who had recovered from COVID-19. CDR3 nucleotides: TGTGCAGGAACAGGGGTCCCTTATGGCTACACCTTC. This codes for CAGTGVPYGYTF.